The 13 T cell receptor beta chains below all came from one sample that was sequenced in a study of OX40 agonist ivuxolimab in advanced cancers. Using immunoSEQ multiplex PCR, the repertoire was profiled, and TCRdb retains in-frame clones only, with some absent. The sample shows approximately 52,000 clones, approximately 86% of them seen only once. Sequences were derived from CD4+ or CD8+ T cells sorted from blood, sampled in a trial of the OX40 agonist ivuxolimab. These receptor sequences come from an adult with an advanced solid tumor such as melanoma, head and neck, liver or kidney cancer.

J is TRBJ2-7 and V is TRBV27; 7 bases agree with TRBD1. The CDR3 extends over 14 amino acids. Losses at the gene ends were 5 bases for V and 2 bases for J; bases not matched to a gene: 6. CDR1 and CDR2 from the germline V gene are MNHEY and SMNVEV (reference sequence). The CDR3 loop is CASSKDRPPYEQYF. CDR3 nucleotides: TGTGCCAGCAGTAAGGACAGGCCACCCTACGAGCAGTACTTC.

The rearrangement joins TRBV5-1 to TRBJ2-5, with D perhaps TRBD2 (7 bases). This CDR3 comprises 22 residues. CDR1 and CDR2 (germline): SGHRS, YFSETQ. V lost 3 bases and J 1 base, leaving 34 bases between the germline ends. The CDR3 DNA reads TGCGCCAGCAGCTCCTCCTACACGCTAGTGGGGGGGCCCTTGGGTGTCCAAGAGACCCAGTACTTC. Translating it yields CASSSSYTLVGGPLGVQETQYF.

This chain uses TRBV6-5 with TRBJ1-2; perhaps TRBD1 as D (5 bases). Germline V gives CDR1 MNHEY, CDR2 SVGAGI. V gave up 2 bases and J gave up 11 bases, with 24 bases separating them. The CDR3 totals 16 residues. The chain's CDR3 is CASSYAETGIQEGYTF. The CDR3 DNA follows: TGTGCCAGCAGTTACGCCGAGACCGGAATACAGGAGGGGTACACCTTC.

The chain uses TRBV19 and TRBJ1-5, with D possibly being TRBD1 (6 bases). The CDR3 runs to 14 residues. Germline CDR1 and CDR2: LNHDA and SQIVND (reference sequence). V gave up 1 base and J gave up 7 bases, with 11 bases separating them. CDR3 residues: CASSIVFGGQPQHF. The CDR3 DNA reads as TGTGCCAGTAGTATAGTGTTTGGGGGCCAGCCCCAGCATTTT.

The chain recombines TRBV2 with TRBJ2-3; possible D gene TRBD2, 6 bases. The CDR3 is 16 residues long. Trimming cost V 6 bases and J 2 bases, with 18 bases left between them. Germline CDR1 SNHLY, CDR2 FYNNEI. The CDR3 loop reads CASSRLVGGPTDTQYF. In DNA form, the CDR3 reads TGTGCCAGCAGCCGGCTAGTGGGGGGACCCACAGATACGCAGTATTTT.

V gene TRBV7-2 combines with J gene TRBJ2-3, with 9 bases matching TRBD2. Germline V gene sequence: CDR1 SGHTA, CDR2 FQGNSA. The CDR3 totals 15 residues. With 2 bases clipped from V and 2 bases from J, the junction kept 2 bases outside the gene matches. CDR3 in DNA: TGTGCCAGCAGCTTAAGCGGGGGGCACACAGATACGCAGTATTTT. Translation gives CASSLSGGHTDTQYF.

The sample holds a few counts of this clone. CDR3 coding DNA: TGTGCCAGTATACTCCAACCCGGGAACTCTGGAAACACCATATATTTT. Amino acid sequence: CASILQPGNSGNTIYF. The gene calls are TRBV7-9 and TRBJ1-3, with D hard to call. V was clipped by 9 bases and J by 0 bases, with 18 bases between them. From germline, CDR1 is SEHNR and CDR2 FQNEAQ (reference sequence). CDR3 size: 16 residues.

A note on this clone: This CDR3 is also generated by other DNA sequences in the sample. The chain is built from TRBV2 and TRBJ1-2, with D maybe TRBD1 (5 bases). Germline V gene sequence: CDR1 SNHLY, CDR2 FYNNEI. V was shortened by 11 bases and J by 6 bases, with 19 bases between the two germline ends. This CDR3 is built from 13 residues. CDR3 protein: CAASAGQVDGYTF. Here the CDR3 DNA reads TGTGCCGCAAGTGCAGGGCAGGTGGATGGCTACACCTTC.

The V call is TRBV7-6, the J call TRBJ2-7; D unclear. CDR3 length: 14 amino acids. V was pared by 1 base and J by 1 base, with 8 bases between. CDR1 and CDR2 (germline): SGHVS, FNYEAQ. CDR3 bases: TGTGCCAGCAGCTTAGGTTCAGATTCCTACGAGCAGTACTTC. Amino acid sequence: CASSLGSDSYEQYF.

V and J are TRBV4-3 and TRBJ1-1; 9 bases align to TRBD1. The V gene end was trimmed by 7 bases and the J gene end by 0 bases; junction bases not matched to a gene: 12. Per the germline V gene, CDR1 is LGHNA and CDR2 is YSLEER. The CDR3 runs 17 residues. The chain's CDR3 is CASNNPPGQGMNTEAFF. Written as DNA, the CDR3 is TGCGCCAGCAACAACCCCCCGGGACAGGGAATGAACACTGAAGCTTTCTTT.

This chain uses TRBV11-2 with TRBJ2-7; no clear D. Germline CDR1 SGHAT, CDR2 FQNNGV. The CDR3 contains 15 residues. V was pared by 1 base and J by 6 bases, with 16 bases between. The CDR3 here is CASSLVSGPTGEQYF. The CDR3 DNA sequence: TGTGCCAGCAGCTTAGTATCCGGACCCACGGGCGAGCAGTACTTC.

The J gene is TRBJ2-5, the V gene TRBV6-6; 8 nucleotides agree with TRBD2. Trimming removed 4 bases from V and 4 bases from J; junction bases left unmatched: 8. Germline lookup yields CDR1 MNHNY and CDR2 SVGAGI (reference sequence). The CDR3 is 15 amino acids. CDR3 amino acids: CASSSSGGARETQYF. In DNA, the CDR3 is TGTGCCAGCAGTTCTTCCGGGGGGGCCCGAGAGACCCAGTACTTC.

This sequence joins TRBV27 and TRBJ2-1; D is undetermined. The CDR3 length is 17 residues. Germline V gene lookup returns CDR1 MNHEY and CDR2 SMNVEV (reference sequence). V lost 0 bases to trimming and J lost 5 bases, with 17 bases between them. The CDR3 DNA is TGTGCCAGCAGTTTATCGATCCCTAGGCCCCCTCACAATGAGCAGTTCTTC. As protein: CASSLSIPRPPHNEQFF.